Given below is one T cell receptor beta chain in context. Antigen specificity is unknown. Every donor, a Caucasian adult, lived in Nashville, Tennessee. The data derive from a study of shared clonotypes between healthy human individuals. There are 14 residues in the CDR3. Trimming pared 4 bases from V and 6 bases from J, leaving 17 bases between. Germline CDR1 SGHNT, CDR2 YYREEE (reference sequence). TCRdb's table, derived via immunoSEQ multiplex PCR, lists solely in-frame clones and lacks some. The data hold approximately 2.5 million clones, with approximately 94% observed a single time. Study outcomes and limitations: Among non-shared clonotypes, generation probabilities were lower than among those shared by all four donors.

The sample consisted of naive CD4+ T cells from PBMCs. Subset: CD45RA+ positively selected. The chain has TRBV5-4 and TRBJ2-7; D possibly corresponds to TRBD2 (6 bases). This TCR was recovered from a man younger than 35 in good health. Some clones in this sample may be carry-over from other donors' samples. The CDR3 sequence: CASSQVGTSIEQYF. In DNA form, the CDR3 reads TGTGCCAGCAGCCAGGTAGGGACTTCCATCGAGCAGTACTTC.